This T cell receptor beta chain was sequenced in a study of T cell responses to AZD1222 COVID-19 vaccine. Across the whole study: Second doses were pooled across both intervals (about 4 or about 12 weeks).

Some clones are missing from TCRdb's copy, which holds only in-frame ones; the method was immunoSEQ multiplex PCR. The sample has about 130,000 clones; approximately 90% are singletons. CDR3 size: 14 residues. Germline values: CDR1 SGHKS, CDR2 YYEKEE (reference sequence). V was shortened by 4 bases and J by 0 bases, with 9 bases between the two germline ends. In regard to this clone: What it recognizes is unknown.

Study-wide points: Repertoires were obtained only post-peak T cell response. The study identified only 6 or 7 AZD1222 recipients as seropositive at baseline.

Here the sequenced sample was peripheral blood, taken on day 0 of AZD1222 vaccination. The chain combines TRBV5-5 with TRBJ2-3; the D is unclear. The clonotype originates from an adult in good health. In nucleotides, the CDR3 is TGTGCCAGCAGCCCGCCAGATAGCACAGATACGCAGTATTTT. Its protein product is CASSPPDSTDTQYF. The variable domain in full, completed from reference TRBV5-5 and TRBJ2-3, reads DAGVTQSPTHLIKTRGQQVTLRCSPISGHKSVSWYQQVLGQGPQFIFQYYEKEERGRGNFPDRFSARQFPNYSSELNVNALLLGDSALYLCASSPPDSTDTQYFGPGTRLTVL.